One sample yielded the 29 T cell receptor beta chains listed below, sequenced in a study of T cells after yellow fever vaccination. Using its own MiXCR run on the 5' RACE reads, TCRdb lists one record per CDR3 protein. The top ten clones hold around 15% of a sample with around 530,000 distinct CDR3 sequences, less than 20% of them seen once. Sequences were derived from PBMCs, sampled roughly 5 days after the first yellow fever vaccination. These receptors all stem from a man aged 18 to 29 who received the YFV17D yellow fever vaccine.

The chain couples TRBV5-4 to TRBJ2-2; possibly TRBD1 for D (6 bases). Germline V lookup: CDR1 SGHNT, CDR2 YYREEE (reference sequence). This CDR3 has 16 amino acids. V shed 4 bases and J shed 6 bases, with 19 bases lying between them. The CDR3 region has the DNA TGTGCCAGCAGCCGTGGGGGCCTAACGGGGTCCGGGGAGCTGTTTTTT. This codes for CASSRGGLTGSGELFF. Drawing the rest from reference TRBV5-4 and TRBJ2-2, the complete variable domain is ETGVTQSPTHLIKTRGQQVTLRCSSQSGHNTVSWYQQALGQGPQFIFQYYREEENGRGNFPPRFSGLQFPNYSSELNVNALELDDSALYLCASSRGGLTGSGELFFGEGSRLTVL.

Written as DNA, the CDR3 is TGTGCCAGCAGTTCGTCGGACAGGGCGCTGATGGGGGAATGCTCCTACGAGCAGTACGTC. The encoded protein is CASSSSDRALMGECSYEQYV. The chain couples TRBV27 to TRBJ2-7, with TRBD1 identical over 8 bases. The ends lost 4 bases at V and 0 bases at J; junction bases unmatched: 20. This CDR3 has 20 amino acids. Germline CDR1 is MNHEY and CDR2 is SMNVEV (reference sequence).

In DNA, the CDR3 is TGTGCCAGCAGGAAAGCTTTCTTT. This gives the protein CASRKAFF. This chain links TRBV6-5 with TRBJ1-1; unclear D gene. Per germline, CDR1 MNHEY and CDR2 SVGAGI. V was shortened by 6 bases and J by 9 bases, with 2 bases between the two germline ends. This CDR3 comprises 8 residues.

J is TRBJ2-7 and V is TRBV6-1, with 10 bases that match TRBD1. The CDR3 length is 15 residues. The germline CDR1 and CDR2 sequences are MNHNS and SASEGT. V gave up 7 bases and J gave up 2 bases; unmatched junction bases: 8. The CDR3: CASNLDGTGAYEQYF. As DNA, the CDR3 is TGTGCCAGCAATCTAGACGGGACAGGGGCCTACGAGCAGTACTTC.

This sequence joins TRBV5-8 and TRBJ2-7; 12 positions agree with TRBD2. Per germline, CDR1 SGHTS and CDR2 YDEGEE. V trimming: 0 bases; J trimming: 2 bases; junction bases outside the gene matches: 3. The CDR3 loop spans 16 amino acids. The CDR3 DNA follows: TGTGCCAGCAGCTTGGTCGGACTAGCGGGGCCCTACGAGCAGTACGTC. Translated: CASSLVGLAGPYEQYV.

The CDR3 nucleotides are TGTGCCAGCAGCATAGGGACAGGGCGGGGAGAGACCCAGTACTTC. Residues: CASSIGTGRGETQYF. The chain recombines TRBV11-2 with TRBJ2-5, with 9 bases aligning to TRBD1. The CDR3 has 15 amino acids. Germline CDR1 is SGHAT and CDR2 is FQNNGV. V was pared by 5 bases and J by 4 bases, with 8 bases of the junction left unmatched.

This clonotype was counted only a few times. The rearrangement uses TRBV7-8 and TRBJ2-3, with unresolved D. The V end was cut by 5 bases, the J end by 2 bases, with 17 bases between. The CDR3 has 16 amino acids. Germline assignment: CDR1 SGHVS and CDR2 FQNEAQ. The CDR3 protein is CASSQVRVRDTDTQYF. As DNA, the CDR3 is TGTGCCAGCAGCCAGGTACGGGTCCGCGACACAGATACGCAGTATTTT.

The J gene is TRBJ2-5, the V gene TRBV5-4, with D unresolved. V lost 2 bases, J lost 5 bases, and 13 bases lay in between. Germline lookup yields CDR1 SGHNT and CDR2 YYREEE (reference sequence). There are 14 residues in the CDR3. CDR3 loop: CASSFRSSGETQYF. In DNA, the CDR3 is TGTGCCAGCAGCTTTAGATCCTCTGGGGAGACCCAGTACTTC.

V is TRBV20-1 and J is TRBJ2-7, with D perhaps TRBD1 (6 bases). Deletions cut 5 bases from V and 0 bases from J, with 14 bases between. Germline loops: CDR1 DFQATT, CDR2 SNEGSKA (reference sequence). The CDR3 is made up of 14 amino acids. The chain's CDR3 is CSALTGESSYEQYF. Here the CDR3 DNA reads TGCAGTGCTTTGACAGGCGAAAGCTCCTACGAGCAGTACTTC.

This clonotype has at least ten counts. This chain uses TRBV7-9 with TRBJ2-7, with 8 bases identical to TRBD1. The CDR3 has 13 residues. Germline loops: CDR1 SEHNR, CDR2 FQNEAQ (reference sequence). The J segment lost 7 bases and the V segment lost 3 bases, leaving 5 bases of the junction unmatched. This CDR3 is CASSLTGDGEQYF. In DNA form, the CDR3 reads TGTGCCAGCAGCTTGACAGGGGACGGGGAGCAGTACTTC.

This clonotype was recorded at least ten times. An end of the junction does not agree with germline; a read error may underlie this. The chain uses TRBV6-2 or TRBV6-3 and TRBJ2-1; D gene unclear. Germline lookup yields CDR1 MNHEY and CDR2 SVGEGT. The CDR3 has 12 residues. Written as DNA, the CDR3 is TGCGCCAGCAGCCGAAACTACAATGAGCAGTTCTTC. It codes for CASSRNYNEQFF.

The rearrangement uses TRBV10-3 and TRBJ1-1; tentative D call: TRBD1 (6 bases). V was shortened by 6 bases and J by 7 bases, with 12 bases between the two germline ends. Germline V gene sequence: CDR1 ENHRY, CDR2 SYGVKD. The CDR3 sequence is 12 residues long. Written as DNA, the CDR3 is TGTGCCATCAGGGAAGGGGGAGGTGAAGCTTTCTTT. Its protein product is CAIREGGGEAFF.

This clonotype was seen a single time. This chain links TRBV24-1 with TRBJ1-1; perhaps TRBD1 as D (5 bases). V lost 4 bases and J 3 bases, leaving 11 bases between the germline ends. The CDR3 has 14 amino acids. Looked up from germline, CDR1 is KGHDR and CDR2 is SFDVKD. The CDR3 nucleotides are TGTGCCACCAGTGACTCCCTGGGGGACACTGAAGCTTTCTTT. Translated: CATSDSLGDTEAFF.

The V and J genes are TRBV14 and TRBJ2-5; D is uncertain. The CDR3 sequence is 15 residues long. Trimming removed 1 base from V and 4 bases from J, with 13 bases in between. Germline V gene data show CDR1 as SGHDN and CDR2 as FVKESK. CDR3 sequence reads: CASSQGIGPPETQYF. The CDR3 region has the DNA TGTGCCAGCAGCCAAGGGATAGGGCCCCCAGAGACCCAGTACTTC.

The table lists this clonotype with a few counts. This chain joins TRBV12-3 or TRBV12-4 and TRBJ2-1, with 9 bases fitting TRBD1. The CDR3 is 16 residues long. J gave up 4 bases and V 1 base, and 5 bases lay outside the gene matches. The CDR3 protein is CASSLGRTGEYNEQFF. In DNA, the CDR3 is TGTGCCAGCAGTTTAGGCAGGACAGGGGAATACAATGAGCAGTTCTTC.

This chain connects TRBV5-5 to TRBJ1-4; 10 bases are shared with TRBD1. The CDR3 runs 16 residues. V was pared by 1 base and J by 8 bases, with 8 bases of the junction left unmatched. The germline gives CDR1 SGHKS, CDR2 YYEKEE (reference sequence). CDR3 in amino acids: CASSLPTGGGEEKLFF. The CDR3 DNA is TGTGCCAGCAGCTTGCCGACAGGGGGCGGCGAAGAAAAACTGTTTTTT.

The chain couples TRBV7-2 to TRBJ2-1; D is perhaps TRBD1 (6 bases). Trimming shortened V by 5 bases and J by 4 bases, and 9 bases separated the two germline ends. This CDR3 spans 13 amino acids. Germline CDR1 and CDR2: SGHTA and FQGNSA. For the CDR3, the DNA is TGTGCCAGCAGCATAACAGGGTACAATGAGCAGTTCTTC. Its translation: CASSITGYNEQFF.

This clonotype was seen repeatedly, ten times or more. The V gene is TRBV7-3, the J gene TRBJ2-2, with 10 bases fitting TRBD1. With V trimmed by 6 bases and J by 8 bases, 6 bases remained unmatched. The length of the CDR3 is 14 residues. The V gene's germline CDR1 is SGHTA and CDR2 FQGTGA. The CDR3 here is CASSDRGLGGELFF. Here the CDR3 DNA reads TGTGCCAGCAGTGACAGGGGGCTAGGAGGGGAGCTGTTTTTT.

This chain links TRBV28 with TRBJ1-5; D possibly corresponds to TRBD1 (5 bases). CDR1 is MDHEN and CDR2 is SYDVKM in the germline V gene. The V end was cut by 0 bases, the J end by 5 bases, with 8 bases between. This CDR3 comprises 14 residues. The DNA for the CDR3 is TGTGCCAGCAGTTTATGGGACAACTATCAGCCCCAGCATTTT. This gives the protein CASSLWDNYQPQHF.

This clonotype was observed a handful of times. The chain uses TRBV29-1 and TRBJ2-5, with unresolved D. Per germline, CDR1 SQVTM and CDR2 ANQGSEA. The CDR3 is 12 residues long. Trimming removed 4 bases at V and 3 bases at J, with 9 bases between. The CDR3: CSVGRQEETQYF. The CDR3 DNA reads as TGCAGCGTTGGCCGGCAGGAAGAGACCCAGTACTTC.

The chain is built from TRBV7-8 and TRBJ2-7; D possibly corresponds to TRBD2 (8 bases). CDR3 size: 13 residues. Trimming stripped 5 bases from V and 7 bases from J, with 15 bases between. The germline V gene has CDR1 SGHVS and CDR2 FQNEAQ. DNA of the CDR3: TGTGCCAGCAGCCCGGGAGGGACAGCTGAGCAGTACGTC. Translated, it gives CASSPGGTAEQYV.

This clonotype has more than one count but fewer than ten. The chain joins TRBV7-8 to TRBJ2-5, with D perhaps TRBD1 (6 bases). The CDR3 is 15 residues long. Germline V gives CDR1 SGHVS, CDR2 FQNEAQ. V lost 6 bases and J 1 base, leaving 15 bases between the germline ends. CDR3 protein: CASSNRVLGQETQYF. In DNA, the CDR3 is TGTGCCAGCAGTAACAGGGTTCTAGGCCAAGAGACCCAGTACTTC.

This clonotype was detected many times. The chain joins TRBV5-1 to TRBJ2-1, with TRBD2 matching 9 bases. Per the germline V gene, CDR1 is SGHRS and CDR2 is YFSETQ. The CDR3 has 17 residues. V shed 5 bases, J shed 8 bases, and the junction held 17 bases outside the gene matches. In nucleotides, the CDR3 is TGCGCCAGCAGTCGGGCGGGTAGCGGGGGTATATTAGATGAGCAGTTCTTC. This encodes CASSRAGSGGILDEQFF. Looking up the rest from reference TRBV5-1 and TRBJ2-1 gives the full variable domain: KAGVTQTPRYLIKTRGQQVTLSCSPISGHRSVSWYQQTPGQGLQFLFEYFSETQRNKGNFPGRFSGRQFSNSRSEMNVSTLELGDSALYLCASSRAGSGGILDEQFFGPGTRLTVL.

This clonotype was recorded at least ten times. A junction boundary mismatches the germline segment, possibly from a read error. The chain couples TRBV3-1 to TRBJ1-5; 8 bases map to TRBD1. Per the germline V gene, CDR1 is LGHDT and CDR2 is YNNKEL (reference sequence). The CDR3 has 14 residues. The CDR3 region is CASSQRQGNQPQHF. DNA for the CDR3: TGCGCCAGCAGCCAAAGACAGGGGAATCAGCCCCAGCATTTT.

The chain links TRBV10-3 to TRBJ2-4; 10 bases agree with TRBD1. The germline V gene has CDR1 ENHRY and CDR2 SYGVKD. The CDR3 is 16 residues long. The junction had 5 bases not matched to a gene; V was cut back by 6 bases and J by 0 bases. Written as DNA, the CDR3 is TGTGCCATCAGATCCGACAGGGGGCAAGCCAAAAACATTCAGTACTTC. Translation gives CAIRSDRGQAKNIQYF.

The CDR3 DNA sequence: TGTGCCAGCACAGAAGTGTTTGCCTGGGGGACCGGGGAGCTGTTTTTT. Amino acids: CASTEVFAWGTGELFF. The chain uses TRBV6-2 or TRBV6-3 and TRBJ2-2; D may match TRBD1 or TRBD2 (5 bases each). This CDR3 contains 16 residues. With 7 bases removed from V and 5 bases from J, the gap between germline ends came to 20 bases. The germline V gene encodes CDR1 MNHEY and CDR2 SVGEGT.

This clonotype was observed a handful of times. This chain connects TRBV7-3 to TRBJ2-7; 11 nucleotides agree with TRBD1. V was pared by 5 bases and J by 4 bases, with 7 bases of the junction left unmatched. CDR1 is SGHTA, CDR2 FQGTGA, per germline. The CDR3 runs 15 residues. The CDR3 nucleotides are TGTGCCAGCAGCGCCGGGACAGGGGGTTCGTACGAGCAGTACGTC. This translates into CASSAGTGGSYEQYV.

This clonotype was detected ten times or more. CDR3 nucleotide sequence: TGCGCCAGCAGCTCTCCGGGACAGGGTCTGAACGAGCAGTACTTC. Encoded protein: CASSSPGQGLNEQYF. The chain uses TRBV5-1 and TRBJ2-7; 9 bases align to TRBD1. V gave up 3 bases and J gave up 5 bases; unmatched junction bases: 9. The CDR3 has 15 residues. Germline V gene sequence: CDR1 SGHRS, CDR2 YFSETQ.

CDR3 coding DNA: TGTGCCAGCAGCGTAGGGGAACCTGGGGAAAAACTGTTTTTT. Translated, it gives CASSVGEPGEKLFF. V and J are TRBV9 and TRBJ1-4, with D hard to call. Per germline, CDR1 SGDLS and CDR2 YYNGEE. This CDR3 comprises 14 residues. V was clipped by 0 bases and J by 8 bases, with 11 bases between them.